Shown below are 9 T cell receptor beta chains from a single sample sequenced in a study of shared clonotypes between healthy human individuals. The method was immunoSEQ multiplex PCR; TCRdb's version includes in-frame clones alone and lacks a portion of them. Of hundreds of thousands of clones in the sample, around 95% are singletons; the top ten hold around 0.11%. As defined, naive CD8 cells were CD45RO-negative and positively selected for CCR7, with terminally differentiated effector memory CD45RA+ cells excluded. Sequences were obtained from naive CD8+ T cells sorted from blood. Source of these receptors: a woman between 25 and 40 years old in good health.

This chain joins TRBV5-6 and TRBJ1-5; D is unresolved. Per germline, CDR1 SGHDT and CDR2 YYEEEE. The CDR3 runs to 14 residues. The germline V and J ends were trimmed by 1 base and 1 base, with 6 bases remaining between them. The CDR3 protein is CASSLSESNQPQHF. The CDR3 DNA follows: TGTGCCAGCAGCTTGTCCGAGAGCAATCAGCCCCAGCATTTT.

The chain carries TRBV27 and TRBJ2-7; D ambiguous. Germline V gene data show CDR1 as MNHEY and CDR2 as SMNVEV (reference sequence). Between the trimmed V and J ends, which lost 5 bases and 0 bases, there was a span of 5 bases. The CDR3 is 12 residues long. CDR3: CASSPLSYEQYF. For the CDR3, the DNA is TGTGCCAGCAGTCCCCTCTCCTACGAGCAGTACTTC.

This sequence joins TRBV6-1 and TRBJ1-3, with D unresolved. CDR1 and CDR2 (germline): MNHNS, SASEGT. This CDR3 comprises 15 residues. Trimming pared 2 bases from V and 0 bases from J, leaving 8 bases between. The CDR3 protein is CASSENPSSGNTIYF. CDR3 DNA sequence: TGTGCCAGCAGTGAAAATCCGAGCTCTGGAAACACCATATATTTT.

Concerning this clone itself: Other DNA sequences in this specimen translate into the identical CDR3. The V and J genes are TRBV19 and TRBJ2-7; D gene ambiguous. The CDR3 runs to 13 residues. V was shortened by 3 bases and J by 4 bases, with 10 bases between the two germline ends. From germline, CDR1 is LNHDA and CDR2 SQIVND (reference sequence). CDR3 DNA sequence: TGTGCCAGTAGTATGGGCTTGGGGTACGAGCAGTACTTC. Translated: CASSMGLGYEQYF.

The chain has TRBV25-1 and TRBJ2-5, with a possible D match to TRBD2 (5 bases). This CDR3 has 13 residues. Trimming pared 2 bases from V and 5 bases from J, leaving 9 bases between. The germline V gene encodes CDR1 MGHDK and CDR2 SYGVNS. The CDR3 loop is CASSEGTRETQYF. CDR3 DNA sequence: TGTGCCAGCAGTGAAGGTACTAGGGAGACCCAGTACTTC.

The rearrangement links TRBV9 to TRBJ2-7, with TRBD2 matching over 8 bases. This CDR3 has 14 residues. The germline gives CDR1 SGDLS, CDR2 YYNGEE. The V segment lost 5 bases and the J segment 1 base; nucleotides outside the gene matches: 5. The CDR3: CASSVSGTSYEQYF. CDR3 DNA: TGTGCCAGCAGTGTTAGCGGGACTTCCTACGAGCAGTACTTC.

The chain has TRBV28 and TRBJ2-3; D is perhaps TRBD2 (6 bases). The CDR3 length is 17 residues. Trimming pared 6 bases from V and 0 bases from J, leaving 19 bases between. Germline assignment: CDR1 MDHEN and CDR2 SYDVKM. The CDR3 sequence is CASSKDGLATSTDTQYF. The CDR3 region has the DNA TGTGCCAGCAGCAAAGACGGTCTAGCGACTAGCACAGATACGCAGTATTTT. Drawing the rest from reference TRBV28 and TRBJ2-3, the complete variable domain is DVKVTQSSRYLVKRTGEKVFLECVQDMDHENMFWYRQDPGLGLRLIYFSYDVKMKEKGDIPEGYSVSREKKERFSLILESASTNQTSMYLCASSKDGLATSTDTQYFGPGTRLTVL.

This clone was observed a single time. The J gene is TRBJ2-1, the V gene TRBV9; D gene ambiguous. Germline CDR1 SGDLS, CDR2 YYNGEE. The CDR3 runs 16 residues. Trimming left V 4 bases short and J 3 bases short, with 17 bases between. CDR3 amino acids: CASSPLQAALYNEQFF. The CDR3 DNA reads as TGTGCCAGCAGCCCATTGCAGGCAGCCCTCTACAATGAGCAGTTCTTC.

This chain uses TRBV30 with TRBJ1-5; no clear D. The germline V and J ends were trimmed by 0 bases and 0 bases, with 6 bases remaining between them. Germline CDR1 reads GTSNPN; CDR2 reads SVGIG (reference sequence). The CDR3 runs 14 residues. CDR3 region: CAWSVPLSNQPQHF. In nucleotides, the CDR3 is TGTGCCTGGAGTGTGCCTCTTAGCAATCAGCCCCAGCATTTT.